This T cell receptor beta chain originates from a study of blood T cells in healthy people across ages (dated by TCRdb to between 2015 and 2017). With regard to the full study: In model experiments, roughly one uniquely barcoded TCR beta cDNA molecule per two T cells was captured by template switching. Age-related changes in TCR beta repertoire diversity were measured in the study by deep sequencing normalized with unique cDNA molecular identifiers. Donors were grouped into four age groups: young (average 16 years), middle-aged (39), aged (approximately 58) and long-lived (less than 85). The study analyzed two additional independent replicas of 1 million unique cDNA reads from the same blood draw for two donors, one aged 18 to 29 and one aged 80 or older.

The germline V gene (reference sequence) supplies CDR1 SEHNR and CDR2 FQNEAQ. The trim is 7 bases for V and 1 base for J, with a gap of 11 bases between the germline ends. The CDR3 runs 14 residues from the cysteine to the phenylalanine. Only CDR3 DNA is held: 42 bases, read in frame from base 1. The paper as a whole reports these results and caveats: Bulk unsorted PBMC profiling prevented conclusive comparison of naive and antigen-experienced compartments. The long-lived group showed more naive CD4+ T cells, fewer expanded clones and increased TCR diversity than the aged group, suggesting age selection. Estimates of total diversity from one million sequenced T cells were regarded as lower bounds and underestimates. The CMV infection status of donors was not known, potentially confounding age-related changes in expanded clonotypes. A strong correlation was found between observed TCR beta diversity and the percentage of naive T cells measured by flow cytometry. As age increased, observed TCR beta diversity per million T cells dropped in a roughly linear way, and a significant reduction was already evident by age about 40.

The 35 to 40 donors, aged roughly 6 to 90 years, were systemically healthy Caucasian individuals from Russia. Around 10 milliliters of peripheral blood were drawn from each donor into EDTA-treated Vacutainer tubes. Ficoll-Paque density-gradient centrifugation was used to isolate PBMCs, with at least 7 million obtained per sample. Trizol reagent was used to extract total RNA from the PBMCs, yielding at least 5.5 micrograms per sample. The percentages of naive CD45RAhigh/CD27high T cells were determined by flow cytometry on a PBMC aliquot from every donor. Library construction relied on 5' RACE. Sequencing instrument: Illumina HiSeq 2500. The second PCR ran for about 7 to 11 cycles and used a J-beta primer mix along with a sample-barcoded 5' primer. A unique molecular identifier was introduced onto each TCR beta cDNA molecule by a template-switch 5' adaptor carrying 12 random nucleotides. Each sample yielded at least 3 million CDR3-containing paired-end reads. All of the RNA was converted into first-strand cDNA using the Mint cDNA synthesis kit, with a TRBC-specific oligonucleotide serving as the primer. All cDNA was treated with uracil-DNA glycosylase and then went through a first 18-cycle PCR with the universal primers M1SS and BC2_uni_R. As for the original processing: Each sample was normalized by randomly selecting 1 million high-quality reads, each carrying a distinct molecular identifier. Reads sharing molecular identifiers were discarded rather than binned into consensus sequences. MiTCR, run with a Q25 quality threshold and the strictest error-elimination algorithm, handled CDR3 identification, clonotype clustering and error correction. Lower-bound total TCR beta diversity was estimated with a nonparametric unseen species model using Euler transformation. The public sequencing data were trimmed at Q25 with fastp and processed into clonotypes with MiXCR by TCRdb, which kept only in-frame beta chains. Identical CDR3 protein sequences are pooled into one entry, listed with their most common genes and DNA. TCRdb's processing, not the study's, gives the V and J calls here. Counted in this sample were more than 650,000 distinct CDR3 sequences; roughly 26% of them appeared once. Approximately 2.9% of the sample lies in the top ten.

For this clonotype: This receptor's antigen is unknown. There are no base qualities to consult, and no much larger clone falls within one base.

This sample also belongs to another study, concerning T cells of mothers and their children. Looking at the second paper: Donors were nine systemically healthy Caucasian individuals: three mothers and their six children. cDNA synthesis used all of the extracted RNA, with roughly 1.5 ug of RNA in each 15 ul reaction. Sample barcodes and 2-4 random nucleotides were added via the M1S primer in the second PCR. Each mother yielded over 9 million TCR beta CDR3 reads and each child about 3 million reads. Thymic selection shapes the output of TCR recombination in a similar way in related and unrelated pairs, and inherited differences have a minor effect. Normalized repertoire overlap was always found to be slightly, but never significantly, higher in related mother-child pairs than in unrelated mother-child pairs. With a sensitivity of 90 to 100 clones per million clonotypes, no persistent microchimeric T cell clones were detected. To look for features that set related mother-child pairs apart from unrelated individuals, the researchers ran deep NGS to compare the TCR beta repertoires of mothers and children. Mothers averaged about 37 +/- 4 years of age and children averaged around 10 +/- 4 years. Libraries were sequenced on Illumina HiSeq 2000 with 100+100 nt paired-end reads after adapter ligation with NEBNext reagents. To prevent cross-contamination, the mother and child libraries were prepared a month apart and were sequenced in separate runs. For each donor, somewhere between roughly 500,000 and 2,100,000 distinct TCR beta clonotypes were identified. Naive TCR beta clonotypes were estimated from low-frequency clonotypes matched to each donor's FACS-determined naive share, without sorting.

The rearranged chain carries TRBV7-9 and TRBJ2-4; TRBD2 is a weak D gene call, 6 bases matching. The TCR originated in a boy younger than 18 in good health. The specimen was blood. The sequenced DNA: TGTGCCAGCATTAACGGGACTGCCAAAAACATTCAGTACTTC. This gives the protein CASINGTAKNIQYF.